This T cell receptor (beta chain) was sequenced for a study of blood T cells in healthy people across ages. Study-level findings and limits: Naive CD4+ cells and diversity were both higher in long-lived donors than in aged donors.

Germline V gene lookup returns CDR1 MNHEY and CDR2 SVGEGT. V lost 6 bases and J 4 bases, leaving 18 bases between the germline ends. The CDR3 sequence is 15 residues long. Remarks on this clonotype: What it binds is unknown.

The use of a sample-barcoded 5' primer and a J-beta primer mix characterized a second PCR of roughly 6 to 11 cycles. One entry per CDR3 protein, called by TCRdb with MiXCR from the 5' RACE reads. Altogether roughly 500,000 distinct CDR3 sequences are present, about 26% being singletons, with the ten largest covering roughly 18%. The gene calls are TRBV6-2 or TRBV6-3 and TRBJ1-2; weak D call: TRBD1 (6 bases). The sample was blood. This receptor was taken from a woman in her 70s in good health. The CDR3 DNA follows: TGTGCCAGCAGAATTGACAGGATTATTCCCTATGGCTACACCTTC. Protein: CASRIDRIIPYGYTF.